This T cell receptor (beta chain) appears in the sequencing data of a study of molecular identifiers for immune sequencing clone quantification. Broader study findings: The study found clones above 20 RNA copies held over 99% of effector molecules and under 1% in naive cells.

TCRdb reprocessed the PCR reads with MiXCR, giving one entry per CDR3 protein. This sample has about 510,000 distinct CDR3 sequences, with around 21% found just once. This clonotype has only a few counts. Antigen: not known. The source of this sequence is a human donor in good health. Some libraries in this study had Jurkat cell RNA spiked in. Sequenced input: naive CD8+ T cells from blood, with Jurkat cell RNA spiked in. Noted subset: FACS-sorted CD8+CD4-CCR7+CD45RA+ naive T cells.

The CDR3 loop is CASSHSEGLFF. DNA of the CDR3: TGTGCCAGCAGCCACTCGGAGGGCCTGTTCTTC. The chain joins TRBV7-9 to TRBJ2-1, with TRBD2 as a possible D gene (6 bases). Germline V gene data show CDR1 as SEHNR and CDR2 as FQNEAQ (reference sequence). The ends were cut back, 5 bases at V and 15 bases at J, with 14 bases in the middle. The CDR3 spans 11 residues. The full variable domain, in which reference TRBV7-9 and TRBJ2-1 provide the parts outside the CDR3, is DTGVSQNPRHKITKRGQNVTFRCDPISEHNRLYWYRQTLGQGPEFLTYFQNEAQLEKSRLLSDRFSAERPKGSFSTLEIQRTEQGDSAMYLCASSHSEGLFFGPGTRLTVL.